These T cell receptor beta chains were read from a single sample in a study of T-cell reconstitution after alpha-beta-depleted transplantation in children. Each CDR3 protein is one row after TCRdb ran MiXCR on the PCR reads. The sample carries hundreds of thousands of distinct CDR3 sequences, 18% recorded once. Here the sequenced sample was PBMCs from the stem cell graft donor, taken from the stem cell graft. These receptors originate from a human donor who donated a stem cell graft to a child with acute lymphoblastic leukemia. Both conserved end residues are part of each CDR3. A D gene is named only where the DNA matches it firmly. Size is stated for part of the rows, as once, few or many counts, or as a class when the clone is expanded.

CDR3aa: CASSPWTAEHGYTF
CDR3nt: TGCGCCAGCAGCCCCTGGACCGCCGAGCATGGCTACACCTTC
d_gene: NA
v_gene: TRBV5-1
abundance: few
j_gene: TRBJ1-2

CDR3aa: CATSRVEGGGTDTQYF
CDR3nt: TGTGCCACCAGCAGAGTTGAGGGAGGTGGGACAGATACGCAGTATTTT
d_gene: NA
v_gene: TRBV15
abundance: few
j_gene: TRBJ2-3

CDR3aa: CASSLSGGRAYNEQFF
CDR3nt: TGTGCCAGCAGTTTATCGGGCGGGAGAGCCTACAATGAGCAGTTCTTC
d_gene: TRBD2
v_gene: TRBV27
abundance: NA
j_gene: TRBJ2-1

CDR3aa: CASSLEAGTSGIIGEQYF
CDR3nt: TGTGCCAGCAGCTTAGAAGCTGGGACTAGCGGGATAATAGGCGAGCAGTACTTC
d_gene: TRBD2
v_gene: TRBV13
abundance: NA
j_gene: TRBJ2-7

CDR3aa: CASSLDRGGGYTF
CDR3nt: TGTGCCAGCAGTCTCGACAGGGGAGGAGGCTACACCTTC
d_gene: TRBD1
v_gene: TRBV12-3/TRBV12-4
abundance: NA
j_gene: TRBJ1-2

CDR3aa: CASSSSGAYQETQYF
CDR3nt: TGTGCCAGCAGCTCCAGCGGGGCGTACCAAGAGACCCAGTACTTC
d_gene: TRBD2
v_gene: TRBV7-2
abundance: few
j_gene: TRBJ2-5

CDR3aa: CASSPPAGYEQYF
CDR3nt: TGTGCCAGCTCACCTCCCGCTGGCTACGAGCAGTACTTC
d_gene: NA
v_gene: TRBV18
abundance: few
j_gene: TRBJ2-7

CDR3aa: CASGGGWETQYF
CDR3nt: TGTGCCAGTGGGGGGGGCTGGGAGACCCAGTACTTC
d_gene: NA
v_gene: TRBV9
abundance: NA
j_gene: TRBJ2-5

CDR3aa: CASSPIFSYEQYF
CDR3nt: TGTGCCAGCAGCCCCATCTTTTCCTACGAGCAGTACTTC
d_gene: NA
v_gene: TRBV3-1
abundance: many
j_gene: TRBJ2-7

CDR3aa: CAISDNRRNRYGNEQYF
CDR3nt: TGTGCCATCAGTGATAATCGTCGCAACAGGTATGGAAACGAGCAGTACTTC
d_gene: NA
v_gene: TRBV10-3
abundance: NA
j_gene: TRBJ2-7

CDR3aa: CASSAAPSGMSNTQYF
CDR3nt: TGTGCCAGCAGCGCCGCTCCTAGCGGGATGAGTAATACGCAGTATTTT
d_gene: TRBD2
v_gene: TRBV9
abundance: few
j_gene: TRBJ2-3

CDR3aa: CASAGTSGGYNEQFF
CDR3nt: TGTGCCAGCGCCGGGACTAGCGGGGGGTACAATGAGCAGTTCTTC
d_gene: TRBD2
v_gene: TRBV6-4
abundance: NA
j_gene: TRBJ2-1

CDR3aa: CSVERLADTGELFF
CDR3nt: TGCAGCGTTGAAAGGCTAGCAGATACCGGGGAGCTGTTTTTT
d_gene: NA
v_gene: TRBV29-1
abundance: NA
j_gene: TRBJ2-2

CDR3aa: CASSMDGTGVYEQYF
CDR3nt: TGTGCCAGTAGTATGGACGGGACAGGGGTGTACGAGCAGTACTTC
d_gene: TRBD1
v_gene: TRBV19
abundance: NA
j_gene: TRBJ2-7

CDR3aa: CASSGGLRTDTQYF
CDR3nt: TGTGCCAGCAGTGGAGGGCTTCGCACAGATACGCAGTATTTT
d_gene: NA
v_gene: TRBV27
abundance: NA
j_gene: TRBJ2-3